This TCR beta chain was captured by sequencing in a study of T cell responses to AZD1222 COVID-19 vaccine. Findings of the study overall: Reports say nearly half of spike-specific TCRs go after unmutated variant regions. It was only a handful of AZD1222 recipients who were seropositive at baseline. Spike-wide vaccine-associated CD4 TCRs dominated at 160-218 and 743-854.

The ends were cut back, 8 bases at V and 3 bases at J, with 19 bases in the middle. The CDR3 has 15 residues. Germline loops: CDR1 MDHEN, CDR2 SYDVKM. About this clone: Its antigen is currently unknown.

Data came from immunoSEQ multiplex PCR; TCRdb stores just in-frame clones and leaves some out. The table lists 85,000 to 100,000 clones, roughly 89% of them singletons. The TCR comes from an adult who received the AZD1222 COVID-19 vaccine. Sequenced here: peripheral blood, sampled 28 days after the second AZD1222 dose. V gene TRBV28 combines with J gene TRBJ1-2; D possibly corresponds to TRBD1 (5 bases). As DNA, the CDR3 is TGTGCCAGCTATCAAGCAGGGCGGAAAGACTATGGCTACACCTTC. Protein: CASYQAGRKDYGYTF.